The next 3 T cell receptor beta chains were all read from a single sample in a study of read filtering for tumor transcriptome and immune sequencing (TCRdb year 2020). TCRdb records Illumina HiSeq 4000 as the sequencer. The Immunoverse kit was used to build TCR libraries from about 430 ng RNA, with molecular barcoded adaptors covering alpha/delta and beta/gamma chains. Clones were called with MiXCR by TCRdb after fastp trimmed the public reads at Q25, and only in-frame beta chains were retained. Every entry covers one CDR3 protein and lists the most common genes and DNA from its rows. The sample yields 50,000 or so distinct CDR3 sequences; approximately 13% were counted once. 16% of the sample is in the top ten clones. Sequencing was carried out using a population of CD138-negative cells sorted from bone marrow. The cell subset or site label on this specimen signifies: bone marrow mononuclear cells depleted of CD138+ plasma/myeloma cells by negative magnetic selection. These receptors were taken from a donor aged 40 or over with multiple myeloma.

Ten or more counts support this clonotype. This chain connects TRBV6-2 or TRBV6-3 to TRBJ1-4; the D is unclear. V was pared by 5 bases and J by 7 bases, with 14 bases between. CDR1 and CDR2 (germline): MNHEY, SVGEGT. CDR3 length equals 14 residues. CDR3 DNA sequence: TGTGCCAGCAGTCCCGGACGGCGGGGTGAAAAACTGTTTTTT. Protein sequence: CASSPGRRGEKLFF.

This clonotype was detected ten times or more. The chain combines TRBV20-1 with TRBJ2-7, with D perhaps matching TRBD2 (6 bases). The ends were cut back, 5 bases at V and 3 bases at J, with 8 bases in the middle. Germline loops: CDR1 DFQATT, CDR2 SNEGSKA (reference sequence). There are 11 residues in the CDR3. The CDR3 loop is CSALGGYEQYF. CDR3 DNA: TGCAGTGCTCTGGGGGGCTACGAGCAGTACTTC.

Points on this clonotype: Given a much more abundant clone one base away, this may be a read error. The rearrangement joins TRBV29-1 to TRBJ1-1; TRBD1 matches at 10 bases. Germline values: CDR1 SQVTM, CDR2 ANQGSEA. CDR3 length: 11 residues. CDR3 sequence (DNA): TGCAGCGCCCGGGACAGGGGAGAAGCTCTCTTT. Amino acid sequence: CSARDRGEALF.